This TCR beta chain was captured in a study of blood T cells in healthy people across ages. Turning to the study itself: Roughly one uniquely barcoded beta molecule per two T cells was captured.

Each individual donor underwent a draw of 8 to 10 milliliters of peripheral blood. The CDR3 extends over 15 amino acids. From germline, CDR1 is SGHTA and CDR2 FQGNSA. Trimming cost V 3 bases and J 11 bases; bases outside gene matches: 14. Primers used in a second PCR of about 6 to 12 cycles were a sample-barcoded 5' primer and a J-beta primer mix. From the 5' RACE reads, TCRdb called clonotypes with MiXCR, one entry per CDR3 protein. The sample holds hundreds of thousands of distinct CDR3 sequences, around half seen once. Study-level points and caveats: It was held that the diversity estimates obtained from one million T cells were underestimates.

This clonotype was picked up one time. Antigen unknown. This TCR derives from a man older than 75 in good health. The rearrangement joins TRBV7-2 to TRBJ2-5; 8 bases fit TRBD2. Material: blood. The CDR3, as DNA: TGTGCCAGCAGCTTCCTAGCGGGCGTCCGCAATGAGCAGTACTTC. This codes for CASSFLAGVRNEQYF.